One T cell receptor (beta chain) is described in this entry. The sample is drawn from a study of blood T cell repertoires in COVID-19. The overall study: Whether acute or convalescent, the COVID-19 samples came from the United States, Italy and Spain.

Assay used: immunoSEQ multiplex PCR; TCRdb lists only in-frame clones, some missing. The profile shows about 170,000 clones, 60% to 85% of them singletons. This CDR3 contains 14 residues. CDR1 and CDR2 from the germline V gene are LNHDA and SQIVND (reference sequence). V lost 4 bases and J 5 bases, leaving 12 bases between the germline ends. Sequencing was performed on peripheral blood. The V and J genes are TRBV19 and TRBJ1-5; D is uncertain. The TCR sequence derives from a man in his sixties with acute or convalescent COVID-19. CDR3 amino acids: CASSNRREHQPQHF. The DNA of the CDR3 is TGTGCCAGTAGTAATCGGAGGGAACATCAGCCCCAGCATTTT.